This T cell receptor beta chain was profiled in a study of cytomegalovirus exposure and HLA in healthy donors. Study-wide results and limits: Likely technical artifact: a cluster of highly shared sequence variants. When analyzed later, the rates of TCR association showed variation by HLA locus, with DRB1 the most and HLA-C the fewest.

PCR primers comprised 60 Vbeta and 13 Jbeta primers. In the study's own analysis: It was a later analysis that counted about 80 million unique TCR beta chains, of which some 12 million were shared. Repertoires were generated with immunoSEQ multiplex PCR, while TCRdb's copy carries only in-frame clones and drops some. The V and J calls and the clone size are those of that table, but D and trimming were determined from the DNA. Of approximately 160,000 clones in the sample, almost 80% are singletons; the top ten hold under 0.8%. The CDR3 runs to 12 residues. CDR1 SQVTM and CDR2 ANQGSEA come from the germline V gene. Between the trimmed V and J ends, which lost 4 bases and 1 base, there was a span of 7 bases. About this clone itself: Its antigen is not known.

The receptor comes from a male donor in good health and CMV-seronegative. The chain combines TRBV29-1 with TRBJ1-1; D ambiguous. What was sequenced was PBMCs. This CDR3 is CSVARRNTEAFF. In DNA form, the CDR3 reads TGCAGCGTTGCGCGAAGGAACACTGAAGCTTTCTTT.